These 10 T cell receptor beta chains originate from one sample sequenced in a study of T cells in Graves' hyperthyroidism and ophthalmopathy (dated by TCRdb to the late 2010s). The method was multiplex PCR. Sequenced on an Illumina HiSeq 2000. The TCR beta CDR3 regions were amplified from the RNA transcripts. The first round of RT-PCR for the TCR CDR3 was performed with the HTBI primer set and the Qiagen OneStep RT-PCR kit. TCRdb's own reprocessing of the public reads used fastp at Q25 and MiXCR and kept productive beta chains. CDR3 protein sequences are deduplicated, and each keeps its most common genes and DNA. The sample yields about 96,000 distinct CDR3 sequences; 51% were counted once. The ten largest clones represent less than 30% of the sample. Material: blood. Receptor source: a woman aged 40 to 55 with Graves' hyperthyroidism.

J is TRBJ2-5 and V is TRBV7-8; D may be TRBD1 or TRBD2 (5 bases each). The CDR3 is made up of 15 amino acids. V dropped 1 base and J dropped 9 bases, with 18 bases sitting between them. Germline V CDR1 and CDR2: SGHVS, FQNEAQ. The DNA of the CDR3 is TGTGCCAGCAGCTTAGGGGACGGTAGCAATCAGCCCCAGTACTTC. Its protein is CASSLGDGSNQPQYF. The variable domain in full, with the rest retrieved from reference TRBV7-8 and TRBJ2-5, is GAGVSQSPRYKVAKRGQDVALRCDPISGHVSLFWYQQALGQGPEFLTYFQNEAQLDKSGLPSDRFFAERPEGSVSTLKIQRTQQEDSAVYLCASSLGDGSNQPQYFGPGTRLLVL.

Many counts were recorded for this clonotype. This chain connects TRBV12-3 or TRBV12-4 to TRBJ1-3; D not resolved. V gave up 6 bases and J gave up 4 bases, with 16 bases separating them. CDR3 size: 15 residues. CDR3 region: CASSQGSVAGNTIYF. CDR3 nucleotides: TGTGCCAGCAGCCAAGGGTCGGTTGCCGGAAACACCATATATTTT.

This clonotype was counted at least ten times. V is TRBV5-1 and J is TRBJ2-7, with D possibly being TRBD1 or TRBD2 (6 bases each). The CDR3 length is 15 residues. V dropped 0 bases and J dropped 1 base, with 11 bases sitting between them. Germline CDR1 reads SGHRS; CDR2 reads YFSETQ. The CDR3 sequence: CASSLGQDYSYEQYF. As DNA, the CDR3 is TGCGCCAGCAGCTTGGGACAGGACTATTCCTACGAGCAGTACTTC.

This clonotype was seen repeatedly, ten times or more. The rearrangement joins TRBV2 to TRBJ2-3, with 8 positions matching TRBD1. The CDR3 has 16 amino acids. V lost 5 bases to trimming and J lost 2 bases; unmatched junction nucleotides: 9. Per germline, CDR1 SNHLY and CDR2 FYNNEI. In nucleotides, the CDR3 is TGTGCCAGCAGTCATACCCGGGACAGGTCCACAGATACGCAGTATTTT. Amino acids: CASSHTRDRSTDTQYF.

This clonotype showed up many times. The rearrangement uses TRBV2 and TRBJ2-4; the D call may be TRBD1 or TRBD2 (5 bases each). Germline V gives CDR1 SNHLY, CDR2 FYNNEI. V was clipped by 4 bases and J by 6 bases, with 10 bases between them. The CDR3 spans 13 residues. The CDR3 spells CASSAGAGNIQYF. The CDR3 DNA reads TGTGCCAGCAGTGCCGGGGCGGGAAACATTCAGTACTTC. Full variable domain (remainder filled in from reference TRBV2 and TRBJ2-4): EPEVTQTPSHQVTQMGQEVILRCVPISNHLYFYWYRQILGQKVEFLVSFYNNEISEKSEIFDDQFSVERPDGSNFTLKIRSTKLEDSAMYFCASSAGAGNIQYFGAGTRLSVL.

The J gene is TRBJ1-5, the V gene TRBV15, with TRBD1 matching 10 bases. The CDR3 consists of 16 residues. V dropped 3 bases and J dropped 4; count of bases not matched to a gene: 6. Germline loops: CDR1 LNHNV, CDR2 YYDKDF (reference sequence). CDR3 amino acids: CATSSLDRGPNQPQHF. CDR3 DNA: TGTGCCACCAGCAGCCTAGACAGGGGGCCGAATCAGCCCCAGCATTTT. Variable domain in full (rest from reference TRBV15 and TRBJ1-5): DAMVIQNPRYQVTQFGKPVTLSCSQTLNHNVMYWYQQKSSQAPKLLFHYYDKDFNNEADTPDNFQSRRPNTSFCFLDIRSPGLGDTAMYLCATSSLDRGPNQPQHFGDGTRLSIL.

This clonotype was detected ten times or more. The chain recombines TRBV6-5 with TRBJ1-1, with D tentatively TRBD1 (5 bases). Germline-derived CDR1 and CDR2 are MNHEY and SVGAGI. The CDR3 runs to 16 residues. V was trimmed by 7 bases and J by 3 bases, leaving 21 bases between them. The CDR3 DNA reads as TGTGCCAGCACCTTGCTGACAGTCCCAGTGCACACTGAAGCTTTCTTT. It is translated as CASTLLTVPVHTEAFF.

This clonotype was counted at least ten times. The chain couples TRBV7-2 to TRBJ2-2; the D is unclear. CDR1 and CDR2 (germline): SGHTA, FQGNSA. The CDR3 runs to 13 residues. Between the trimmed V and J ends, which lost 1 base and 4 bases, there was a span of 4 bases. The CDR3, as DNA: TGTGCCAGCAGCTTAGTTGCCACCGGGGAGCTGTTTTTT. Amino acid sequence: CASSLVATGELFF.

This clonotype appeared once. Possible read error: a much larger clone is one base away. The rearrangement uses TRBV20-1 and TRBJ2-2, with D uncertain. CDR1 is DFQATT and CDR2 is SNEGSKA in the germline V gene (reference sequence). The CDR3 consists of 15 residues. The V end was cut by 3 bases, the J end by 1 base, with 12 bases between. CDR3 sequence reads: CSARGKRRNTGELFF. CDR3 DNA: TGCAGTGCTAGGGGGAAAAGGAGGAACACCGGGGAGCTGTTTTTT.

The chain employs TRBV10-3 and TRBJ2-7, with TRBD1 identical over 8 bases. CDR1 is ENHRY, CDR2 SYGVKD, per germline. The trim removed 5 bases at V and 6 bases at J, leaving 9 bases unmatched. The CDR3 has 14 amino acids. CDR3 coding DNA: TGTGCCATCAGTCCTGGCGGGACAGGTTCCGAGCAGTACTTC. This codes for CAISPGGTGSEQYF.